These T cell receptor beta chains were read from a single sample in a study of radiotherapy plus CTLA-4 blockade in lung cancer. TCRdb's table, derived via immunoSEQ multiplex PCR, lists solely in-frame clones and lacks some. The sample has about 50,000 clones; around 84% are singletons. This sample comprised peripheral blood, obtained from a patient treated with radiotherapy plus ipilimumab. All receptors derive from a human donor with non-small cell lung cancer whose response to radiotherapy plus ipilimumab could not be evaluated. CDR3s include the opening cysteine and the closing phenylalanine or tryptophan. The order of the fields is D gene, CDR3 length, V gene, clone size, J gene, CDR3 protein, CDR3 DNA. The D gene is left open where the match is weak. Size values are once, few and many counts, or a class for expanded clones, and some rows have none.

TRBD1	16	TRBV7-2	NA	TRBJ2-2	CASSSHRQGWTGELFF	TGTGCCAGCAGCTCACACCGACAGGGTTGGACCGGGGAGCTGTTTTTT
TRBD1	15	TRBV2	NA	TRBJ1-2	CASRDRGPSIYGYTF	TGTGCCAGCAGGGACAGGGGACCGAGTATCTATGGCTACACCTTC
TRBD1	15	TRBV25-1	NA	TRBJ2-2	CASSTGQGHTGELFF	TGTGCCAGCAGTACGGGACAGGGGCACACCGGGGAGCTGTTTTTT
NA	12	TRBV7-2	NA	TRBJ1-2	CASSFRSDGYTF	TGTGCCAGCAGCTTTAGATCCGATGGCTACACCTTC
TRBD1	16	TRBV28	once	TRBJ2-7	CASSLPQDRLDYEQYF	TGTGCCAGCAGTTTACCTCAGGACAGGTTGGACTACGAGCAGTACTTC
NA	13	TRBV4-1	NA	TRBJ1-5	CASSPQENQPQHF	TGCGCCAGCAGCCCACAGGAGAATCAGCCCCAGCATTTT
NA	16	TRBV19	NA	TRBJ1-1	CASSIGLGWGDTEAFF	TGTGCCAGTAGTATTGGACTGGGATGGGGAGACACTGAAGCTTTCTTT
TRBD1	16	TRBV28	once	TRBJ2-7	CASSPSGTGGFYEQYF	TGTGCCAGCAGTCCCTCCGGGACAGGGGGATTCTACGAGCAGTACTTC
TRBD1	15	TRBV11-1	NA	TRBJ1-3	CASSFLDRGTDTIYF	TGTGCCAGCAGCTTTCTTGACAGGGGAACGGACACCATATATTTT
TRBD2	14	TRBV7-2	NA	TRBJ2-7	CASSLTSGTYEQYF	TGTGCCAGCAGCTTAACTAGCGGGACCTACGAGCAGTACTTC
NA	11	TRBV11-1	once	TRBJ1-1	CASSPLTEAFF	TGTGCCAGCAGCCCCCTAACTGAAGCTTTCTTT
NA	11	TRBV27	NA	TRBJ1-3	CASFSGNTIYF	TGTGCCAGTTTCAGTGGAAACACCATATATTTT
NA	16	TRBV19	NA	TRBJ2-3	CASSIPGGRSTDTQYF	TGTGCCAGTAGTATACCGGGGGGCAGGAGCACAGATACGCAGTATTTT
NA	14	TRBV29-1	NA	TRBJ1-3	CSVEPQGPGNTIYF	TGCAGCGTTGAGCCCCAGGGGCCTGGAAACACCATATATTTT
NA	14	TRBV4-1	NA	TRBJ2-1	CASSPRDSYNEQFF	TGCGCCAGCAGCCCGCGGGACAGCTACAATGAGCAGTTCTTC
NA	13	TRBV19	NA	TRBJ2-3	CASSMSSTDTQYF	TGTGCCAGTAGTATGAGTAGCACAGATACGCAGTATTTT
NA	14	TRBV7-9	NA	TRBJ2-7	CASSWTSQSYEQYF	TGTGCCAGCAGCTGGACAAGCCAATCCTACGAGCAGTACTTC
NA	18	TRBV5-6	NA	TRBJ2-4	CASTLSPYREEAKNIQYF	TGTGCCAGCACCTTATCACCGTACAGGGAAGAGGCCAAAAACATTCAGTACTTC
TRBD2	17	TRBV29-1	NA	TRBJ2-7	CSVEGAAGGPTGYEQYF	TGCAGCGTTGAAGGGGCAGCGGGAGGGCCTACGGGGTACGAGCAGTACTTC
NA	13	TRBV28	NA	TRBJ1-4	CASSRGGDEKLFF	TGTGCCAGCAGTCGGGGGGGGGATGAAAAACTGTTTTTT
TRBD1	17	TRBV30	few	TRBJ1-4	CAWCDLARTGFCEKLFF	TGTGCCTGGTGCGACCTGGCCAGGACAGGGTTTTGTGAAAAACTGTTTTTT
TRBD1	14	TRBV7-2	NA	TRBJ2-3	CASSPGQGTDTQYF	TGTGCCAGCAGCCCCGGACAGGGAACAGATACGCAGTATTTT
NA	14	TRBV19	NA	TRBJ2-1	CASSNGRPGDEQFF	TGTGCCAGTAGTAACGGGCGTCCCGGGGATGAGCAGTTCTTC
NA	15	TRBV9	NA	TRBJ1-6	CASSAGQGGKSPLHF	TGTGCCAGCAGCGCCGGCCAGGGTGGGAAATCACCCCTCCACTTT
NA	14	TRBV5-4	NA	TRBJ2-7	CASSLVGASYEQYF	TGTGCCAGCAGCTTGGTAGGGGCTTCCTACGAGCAGTACTTC
NA	13	TRBV25-1	NA	TRBJ1-1	CASSEIAGTEAFF	TGTGCCAGCAGTGAAATAGCGGGCACTGAAGCTTTCTTT
TRBD2	15	TRBV13	NA	TRBJ2-7	CASSFPTSGNYKQYF	TGTGCCAGCAGCTTCCCCACTAGCGGGAATTACAAGCAGTACTTC
NA	14	TRBV9	NA	TRBJ2-5	CASSSRLGRETQYF	TGTGCCAGCAGCTCCCGACTAGGGCGGGAGACCCAGTACTTC
NA	12	TRBV19	NA	TRBJ1-1	CASHGQSAEAFF	TGTGCCAGCCATGGACAGTCCGCTGAAGCTTTCTTT
NA	17	TRBV6-1	NA	TRBJ1-5	CASSGSHPAGGNQPQHF	TGTGCCAGCAGTGGATCACACCCAGCCGGGGGCAATCAGCCCCAGCATTTT
NA	15	TRBV6-1	NA	TRBJ2-4	CASSDGRGYQNIQYF	TGTGCCAGCAGTGACGGTCGCGGCTATCAGAACATTCAGTACTTC
TRBD2	13	TRBV11-1	once	TRBJ2-1	CASAGGTYNEQFF	TGTGCCAGCGCGGGAGGAACCTACAATGAGCAGTTCTTC
TRBD1	17	TRBV28	NA	TRBJ2-7	CASSLPIVWDRTYEQYF	TGTGCCAGCAGCTTGCCCATTGTATGGGACAGAACCTACGAGCAGTACTTC
NA	15	TRBV5-4	NA	TRBJ1-1	CASRVGGAGNTEAFF	TGTGCCAGCAGGGTAGGGGGGGCGGGGAACACTGAAGCTTTCTTT
NA	11	TRBV6-5	NA	TRBJ1-2	CASSYPGELTF	TGTGCCAGCAGTTACCCCGGGGAACTCACCTTC
NA	14	TRBV4-1	NA	TRBJ2-7	CASSQGADSYEQYF	TGCGCCAGCAGCCAAGGGGCTGATTCCTACGAGCAGTACTTC
TRBD1	14	TRBV5-4	NA	TRBJ1-2	CASSATGGLPGYTF	TGTGCCAGCAGCGCAACAGGGGGCCTTCCCGGCTACACCTTC
NA	14	TRBV5-1	NA	TRBJ2-7	CASSSVTATYEQYF	TGCGCCAGCAGCTCAGTTACAGCTACCTACGAGCAGTACTTC
NA	15	TRBV7-2	few	TRBJ2-2	CASSLVSGITGELFF	TGTGCCAGCAGCTTAGTGTCGGGGATCACCGGGGAGCTGTTTTTT
NA	13	TRBV7-2	NA	TRBJ1-1	CASSLTVNTEAFF	TGTGCCAGCAGCTTAACAGTGAACACTGAAGCTTTCTTT
NA	13	TRBV4-3	NA	TRBJ1-4	CASSIQAGKKLFF	TGCGCCAGCAGTATCCAGGCGGGTAAAAAACTGTTTTTT
NA	13	TRBV7-3	NA	TRBJ2-3	CASSLQFTDTQYF	TGTGCCAGCAGCTTACAGTTCACAGATACGCAGTATTTT
TRBD1	15	TRBV5-1	NA	TRBJ2-7	CASSLAPGQPYEQYF	TGCGCCAGCAGCTTGGCCCCGGGACAGCCCTACGAGCAGTACTTC
NA	18	TRBV15	NA	TRBJ2-1	CATSRDTPDTSSYNEQFF	TGTGCCACCAGCAGAGATACCCCGGACACAAGCTCCTACAATGAGCAGTTCTTC
TRBD1	14	TRBV7-2	NA	TRBJ1-1	CASSGQGALTEAFF	TGTGCCAGCAGTGGTCAGGGGGCTTTAACTGAAGCTTTCTTT
TRBD1	15	TRBV6-7	NA	TRBJ2-7	CASPDRGSGTYEQYF	TGTGCCAGCCCGGACAGGGGTTCTGGAACCTACGAGCAGTACTTC
TRBD1	13	TRBV29-1	NA	TRBJ1-1	CSARTGMNTEAFF	TGCAGCGCCCGGACAGGAATGAACACTGAAGCTTTCTTT
NA	13	TRBV12-5	NA	TRBJ2-1	CASGLAGVNEQFF	TGTGCTAGTGGTTTGGCTGGAGTCAATGAGCAGTTCTTC
NA	16	TRBV2	NA	TRBJ2-5	CASSKDYIKSRETQYF	TGTGCCAGCAGCAAGGACTACATTAAGAGCCGGGAGACCCAGTACTTC
NA	16	TRBV5-5	NA	TRBJ1-2	CASSPAPGDPLDGYTF	TGTGCCAGCAGCCCAGCTCCAGGGGACCCACTGGATGGCTACACCTTC